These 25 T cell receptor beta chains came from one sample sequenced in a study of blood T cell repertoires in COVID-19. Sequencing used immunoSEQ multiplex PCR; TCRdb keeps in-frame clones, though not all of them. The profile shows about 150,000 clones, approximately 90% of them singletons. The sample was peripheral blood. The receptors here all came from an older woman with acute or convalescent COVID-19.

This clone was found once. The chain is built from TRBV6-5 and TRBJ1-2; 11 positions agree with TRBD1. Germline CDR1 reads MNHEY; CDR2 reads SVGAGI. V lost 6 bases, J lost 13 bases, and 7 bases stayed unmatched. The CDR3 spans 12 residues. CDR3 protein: CASRPGQGGPTF. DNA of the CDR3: TGTGCCAGCAGGCCGGGACAGGGGGGTCCCACCTTC.

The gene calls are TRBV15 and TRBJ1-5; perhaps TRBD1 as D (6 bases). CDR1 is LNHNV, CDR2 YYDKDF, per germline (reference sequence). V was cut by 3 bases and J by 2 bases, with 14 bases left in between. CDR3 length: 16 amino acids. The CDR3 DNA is TGTGCCACCAGCAGTCACCGGGACACTCGCAATCAGCCCCAGCATTTT. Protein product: CATSSHRDTRNQPQHF.

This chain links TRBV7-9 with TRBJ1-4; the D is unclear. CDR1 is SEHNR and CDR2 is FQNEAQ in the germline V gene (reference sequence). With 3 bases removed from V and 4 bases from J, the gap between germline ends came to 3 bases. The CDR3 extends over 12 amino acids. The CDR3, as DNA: TGTGCCAGCAGCTTCTTTAATGAAAAACTGTTTTTT. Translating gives CASSFFNEKLFF.

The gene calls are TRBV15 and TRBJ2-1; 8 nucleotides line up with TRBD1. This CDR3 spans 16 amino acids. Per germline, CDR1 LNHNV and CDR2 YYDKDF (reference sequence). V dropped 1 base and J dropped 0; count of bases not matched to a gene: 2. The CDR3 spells CATSRATGGSYNEQFF. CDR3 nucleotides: TGTGCCACCAGCAGAGCAACAGGGGGCTCCTACAATGAGCAGTTCTTC.

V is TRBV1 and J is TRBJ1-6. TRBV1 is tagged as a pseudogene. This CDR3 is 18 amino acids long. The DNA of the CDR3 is TGCACCAGCAGCCAAGATCGGCACGCTAGCTCCTATAATTCACCCCTCCACTTT. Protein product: CTSSQDRHASSYNSPLHF.

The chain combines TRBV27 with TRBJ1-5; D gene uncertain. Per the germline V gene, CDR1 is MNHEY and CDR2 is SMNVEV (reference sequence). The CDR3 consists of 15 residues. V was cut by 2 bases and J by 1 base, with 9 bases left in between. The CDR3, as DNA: TGTGCCAGCAGTTTAGGGCAGAGAAGCAATCAGCCCCAGCATTTT. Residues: CASSLGQRSNQPQHF.

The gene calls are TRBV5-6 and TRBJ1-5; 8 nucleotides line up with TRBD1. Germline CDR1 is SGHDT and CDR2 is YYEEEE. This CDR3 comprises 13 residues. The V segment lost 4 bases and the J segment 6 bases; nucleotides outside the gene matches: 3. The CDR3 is CASSRQGTQPQHF. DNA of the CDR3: TGTGCCAGCAGCCGACAGGGGACTCAGCCCCAGCATTTT. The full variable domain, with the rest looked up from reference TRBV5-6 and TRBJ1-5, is DAGVTQSPTHLIKTRGQQVTLRCSPKSGHDTVSWYQQALGQGPQFIFQYYEEEERQRGNFPDRFSGHQFPNYSSELNVNALLLGDSALYLCASSRQGTQPQHFGDGTRLSIL.

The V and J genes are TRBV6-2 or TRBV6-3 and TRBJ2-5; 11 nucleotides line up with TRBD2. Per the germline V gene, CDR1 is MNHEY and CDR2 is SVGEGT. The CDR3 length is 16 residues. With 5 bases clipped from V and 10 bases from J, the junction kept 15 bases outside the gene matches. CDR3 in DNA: TGTGCCAGCAGTCCGGCTAGCGGGGGGACCAATCGGGACCAGTACTTC. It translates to CASSPASGGTNRDQYF.

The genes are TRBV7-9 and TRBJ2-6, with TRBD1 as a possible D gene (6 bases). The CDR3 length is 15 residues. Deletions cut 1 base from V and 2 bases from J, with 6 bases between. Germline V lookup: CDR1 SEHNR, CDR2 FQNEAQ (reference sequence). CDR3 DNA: TGTGCCAGCAGCTTAGAGGGGGCTGGGGCCAACGTCCTGACTTTC. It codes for CASSLEGAGANVLTF.

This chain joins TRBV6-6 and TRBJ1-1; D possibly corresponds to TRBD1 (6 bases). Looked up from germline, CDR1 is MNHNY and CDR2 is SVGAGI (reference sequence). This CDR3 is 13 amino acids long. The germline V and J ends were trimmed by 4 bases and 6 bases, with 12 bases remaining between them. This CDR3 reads CASSSRGRAEAFF. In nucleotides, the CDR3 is TGTGCCAGCAGTTCCAGGGGAAGGGCTGAAGCTTTCTTT.

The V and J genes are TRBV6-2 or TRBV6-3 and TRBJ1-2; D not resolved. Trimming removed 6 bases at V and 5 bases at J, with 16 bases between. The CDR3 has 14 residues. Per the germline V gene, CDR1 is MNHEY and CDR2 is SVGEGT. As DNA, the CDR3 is TGTGCCAGCAGCCTCGACGGAGCGAGATATGGCTACACCTTC. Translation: CASSLDGARYGYTF.

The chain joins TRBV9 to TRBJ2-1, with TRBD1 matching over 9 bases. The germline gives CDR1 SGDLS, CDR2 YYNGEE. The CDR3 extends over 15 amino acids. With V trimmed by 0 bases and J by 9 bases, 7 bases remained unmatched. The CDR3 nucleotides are TGTGCCAGCAGCGTAGCCGGGACAGGGAGAGGTGAGCAGTTCTTC. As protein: CASSVAGTGRGEQFF.

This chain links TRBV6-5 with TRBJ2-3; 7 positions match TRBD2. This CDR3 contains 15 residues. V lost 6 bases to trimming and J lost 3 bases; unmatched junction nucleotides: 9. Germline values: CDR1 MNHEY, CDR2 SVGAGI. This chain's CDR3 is CASSFGGVSTDTQYF. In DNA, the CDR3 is TGTGCCAGCAGCTTTGGGGGGGTTTCGACAGATACGCAGTATTTT.

This CDR3 is CASTKSMGQGRNYGYTF. CDR3 nucleotides: TGTGCCAGCACCAAATCCATGGGGCAGGGAAGAAACTATGGCTACACCTTC. The rearrangement joins TRBV28 to TRBJ1-2, with a tentative D call TRBD1 (5 bases). The germline V gene encodes CDR1 MDHEN and CDR2 SYDVKM. V was shortened by 7 bases and J by 2 bases, with 23 bases between the two germline ends. The CDR3 is 17 amino acids.

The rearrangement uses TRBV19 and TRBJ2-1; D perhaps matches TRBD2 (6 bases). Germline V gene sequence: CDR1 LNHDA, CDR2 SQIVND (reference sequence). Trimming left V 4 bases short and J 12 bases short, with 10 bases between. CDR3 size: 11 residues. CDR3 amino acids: CASSTRLGQFF. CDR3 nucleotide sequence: TGTGCCAGTAGTACCCGACTAGGGCAGTTCTTC.

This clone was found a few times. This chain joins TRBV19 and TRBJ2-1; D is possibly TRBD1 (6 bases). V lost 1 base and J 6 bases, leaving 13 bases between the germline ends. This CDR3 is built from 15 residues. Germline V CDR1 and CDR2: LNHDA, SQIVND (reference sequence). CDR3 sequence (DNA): TGTGCCAGTAGTATAGTAGTGGGGGCGCCCAATGAGCAGTTCTTC. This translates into CASSIVVGAPNEQFF.

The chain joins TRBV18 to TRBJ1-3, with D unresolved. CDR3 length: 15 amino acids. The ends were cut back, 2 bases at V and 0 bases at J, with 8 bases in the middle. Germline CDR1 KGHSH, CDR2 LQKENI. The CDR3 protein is CASSPFEGSGNTIYF. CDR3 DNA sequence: TGTGCCAGCTCACCATTCGAGGGCTCTGGAAACACCATATATTTT.

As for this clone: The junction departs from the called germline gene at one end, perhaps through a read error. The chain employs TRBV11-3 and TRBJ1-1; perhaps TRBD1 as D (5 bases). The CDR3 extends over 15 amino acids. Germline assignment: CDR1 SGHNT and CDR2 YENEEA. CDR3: CASSSGRGLNTEAFF. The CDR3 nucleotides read TGTGCCAGCAGCTCAGGCCGGGGACTGAATACTGAAGCTTTCTTT.

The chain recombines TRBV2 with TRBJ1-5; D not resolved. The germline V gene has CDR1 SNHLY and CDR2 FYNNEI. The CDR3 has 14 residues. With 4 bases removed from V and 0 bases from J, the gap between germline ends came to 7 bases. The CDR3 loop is CASSVRDSNQPQHF. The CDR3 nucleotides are TGTGCCAGCAGTGTGAGAGATAGCAATCAGCCCCAGCATTTT.

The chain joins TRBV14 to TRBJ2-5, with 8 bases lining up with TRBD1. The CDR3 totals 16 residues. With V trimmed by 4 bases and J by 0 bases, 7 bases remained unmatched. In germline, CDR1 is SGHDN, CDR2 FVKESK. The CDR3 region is CASSLWTGTNQETQYF. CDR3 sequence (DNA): TGTGCCAGCAGCCTATGGACAGGGACCAACCAAGAGACCCAGTACTTC.

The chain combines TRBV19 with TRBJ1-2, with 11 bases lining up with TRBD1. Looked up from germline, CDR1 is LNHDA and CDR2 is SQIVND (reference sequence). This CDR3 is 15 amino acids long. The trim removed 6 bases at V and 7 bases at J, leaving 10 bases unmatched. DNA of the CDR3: TGTGCCAGTAGCGTTCCGGGACAGGGGGTATCTGGCTACACCTTC. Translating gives CASSVPGQGVSGYTF. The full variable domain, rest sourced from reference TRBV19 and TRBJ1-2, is DGGITQSPKYLFRKEGQNVTLSCEQNLNHDAMYWYRQDPGQGLRLIYYSQIVNDFQKGDIAEGYSVSREKKESFPLTVTSAQKNPTAFYLCASSVPGQGVSGYTFGSGTRLTVV.

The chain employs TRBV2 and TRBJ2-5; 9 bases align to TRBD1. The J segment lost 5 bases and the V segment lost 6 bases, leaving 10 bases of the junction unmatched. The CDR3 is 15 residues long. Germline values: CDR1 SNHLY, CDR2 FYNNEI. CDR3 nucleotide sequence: TGTGCCAGCAGCAGAGGGGACAGGGCTGGGGAGACCCAGTACTTC. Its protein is CASSRGDRAGETQYF.

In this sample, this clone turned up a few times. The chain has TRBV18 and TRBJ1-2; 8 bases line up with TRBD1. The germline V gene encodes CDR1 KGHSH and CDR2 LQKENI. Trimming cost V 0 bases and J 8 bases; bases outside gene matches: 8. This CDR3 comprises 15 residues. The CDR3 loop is CASSPPVDRGSGYTF. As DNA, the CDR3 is TGTGCCAGCTCACCACCAGTCGACAGGGGAAGCGGCTACACCTTC.

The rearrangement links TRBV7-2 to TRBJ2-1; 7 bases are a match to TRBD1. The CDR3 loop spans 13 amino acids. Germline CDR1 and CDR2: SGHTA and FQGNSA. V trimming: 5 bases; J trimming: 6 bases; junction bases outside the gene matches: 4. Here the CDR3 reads CASSPRDSNEQFF. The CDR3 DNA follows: TGTGCCAGCAGCCCCAGGGACAGCAATGAGCAGTTCTTC. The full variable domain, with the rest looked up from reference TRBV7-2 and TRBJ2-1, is GAGVSQSPSNKVTEKGKDVELRCDPISGHTALYWYRQSLGQGLEFLIYFQGNSAPDKSGLPSDRFSAERTGGSVSTLTIQRTQQEDSAVYLCASSPRDSNEQFFGPGTRLTVL.

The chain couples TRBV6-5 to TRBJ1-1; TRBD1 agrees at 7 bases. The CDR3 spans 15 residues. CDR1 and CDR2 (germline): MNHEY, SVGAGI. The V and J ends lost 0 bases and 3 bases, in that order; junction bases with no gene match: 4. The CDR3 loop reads CASSYSRQGDTEAFF. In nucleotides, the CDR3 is TGTGCCAGCAGTTACTCCAGACAGGGAGACACTGAAGCTTTCTTT.